This TCR beta chain was identified during a study of T cells in Graves' hyperthyroidism and ophthalmopathy. Notes on the study in general: Blood samples included most of the expanded thyroid clonotypes exceeding 0.001. Ophthalmopathy was identified by the model a median around 6.9 months ahead of onset. A model of 13 V-J pairs discriminated ophthalmopathy from stable hyperthyroidism.

Per the germline V gene, CDR1 is SEHNR and CDR2 is FQNEAQ (reference sequence). Trimming left V 1 base short and J 4 bases short, with 8 bases between. There are 14 residues in the CDR3. In the case of this clonotype: Its antigen remains unidentified.

Amplified TCR beta CDR3 regions derived from RNA transcripts. During a first-round RT-PCR of the TCR CDR3, the HTBI primer set was used. One entry per CDR3 protein, called by TCRdb with MiXCR from the multiplex PCR reads. The table lists fewer than 900,000 distinct CDR3 sequences, roughly a sixth of them singletons. First hyperthyroidism diagnosis is when the blood sample was obtained, before any ophthalmopathy symptoms. Sequencing was carried out using blood. The chain couples TRBV7-9 to TRBJ1-3; D is unclear. This receptor was identified in a woman aged 45-65 years with Graves' hyperthyroidism that later progressed to Graves' ophthalmopathy. Written as DNA, the CDR3 is TGTGCCAGCAGCTTAGACGGGGTAGGAAACACCATATATTTT. Its translation: CASSLDGVGNTIYF. Drawing the rest from reference TRBV7-9 and TRBJ1-3, the complete variable domain is DTGVSQNPRHKITKRGQNVTFRCDPISEHNRLYWYRQTLGQGPEFLTYFQNEAQLEKSRLLSDRFSAERPKGSFSTLEIQRTEQGDSAMYLCASSLDGVGNTIYFGEGSWLTVV.